The clone carrying this TCR beta chain was observed a few times. Using a J-beta primer mix together with a sample-barcoded 5' primer, a second PCR was run for about 6 to 12 cycles. Using its own MiXCR run on the 5' RACE reads, TCRdb lists one record per CDR3 protein. The sample includes hundreds of thousands of distinct CDR3 sequences, around three fifths seen only once; the top ten take about 26%. This sample was included in a study of blood T cells in healthy people across ages. Looking at the study overall: Template switching retrieved approximately one barcoded beta molecule for each two T cells.

The V gene's germline CDR1 is SGHRS and CDR2 YFSETQ. Trimming at V came to 4 bases and at J to 1 base, leaving 8 bases not matched to a gene. The CDR3 is 18 amino acids. This receptor was obtained from a middle-aged man in good health. Sequenced material: blood. The rearrangement joins TRBV5-1 to TRBJ2-5; 15 nucleotides agree with TRBD2. The CDR3 DNA sequence: TGCGCCAGCAGCCCTCAGGGACTAGCGGGGGGCCTCCAAGAGACCCAGTACTTC. It encodes CASSPQGLAGGLQETQYF.